This passage covers 8 T cell receptor beta chains from one sample sequenced in a study of radiotherapy plus CTLA-4 blockade in lung cancer. This table comes from immunoSEQ multiplex PCR, and its TCRdb copy is limited to in-frame clones, with some not included. Seen here are fewer than 35,000 clones, 70% to 75% observed once, and the top ten hold 12% to 15%. The starting material was peripheral blood, obtained from a patient treated with radiotherapy plus ipilimumab. Every receptor here comes from a human donor with non-small cell lung cancer that progressed on radiotherapy plus ipilimumab.

The rearrangement links TRBV4-1 to TRBJ2-3; D may match TRBD1 or TRBD2 (7 bases each). Deletions cut 6 bases from V and 5 bases from J, with 18 bases between. Germline lookup yields CDR1 MGHRA and CDR2 YSYEKL. The CDR3 loop spans 15 amino acids. The CDR3 sequence: CASSRQGGAGDTQYF. The DNA of the CDR3 is TGCGCCAGCAGTCGCCAGGGGGGGGCTGGAGATACGCAGTATTTT.

This clone was counted a few times. The CDR3 bases are TGTGCCAGCAGCTTGGAGGGGGGAACCTACACTGAAGCTTTCTTT. It translates to CASSLEGGTYTEAFF. The gene calls are TRBV5-5 and TRBJ1-1; D is perhaps TRBD1 (6 bases). Per germline, CDR1 SGHKS and CDR2 YYEKEE (reference sequence). The germline V and J ends were trimmed by 0 bases and 3 bases, with 12 bases remaining between them. This CDR3 is built from 15 residues.

The chain employs TRBV5-1 and TRBJ2-2, with 9 bases matching TRBD1. Germline V gene lookup returns CDR1 SGHRS and CDR2 YFSETQ. This CDR3 comprises 15 residues. V dropped 3 bases and J dropped 3; count of bases not matched to a gene: 3. DNA for the CDR3: TGCGCCAGCAGCTGGGGACAGGGCGACACCGGGGAGCTGTTTTTT. Translating it yields CASSWGQGDTGELFF.

This clone occurred once. The CDR3 protein is CASSSSGGPEDEQFF. The CDR3 DNA sequence: TGCGCCAGCAGCTCTAGCGGGGGCCCCGAGGATGAGCAGTTCTTC. V usage is TRBV5-1 and J usage is TRBJ2-1; 10 nucleotides match TRBD2. V shed 3 bases and J 8 bases; nucleotides not matched to a gene: 8. The length of the CDR3 is 15 residues. Germline CDR1 and CDR2: SGHRS and YFSETQ.

This clone has just a few counts. V is TRBV4-1 and J is TRBJ1-1; no firm D call. Germline V gene data show CDR1 as MGHRA and CDR2 as YSYEKL. The V end lost 1 base, the J end lost 1 base, and 13 bases lay between the germline ends. There are 16 residues in the CDR3. CDR3 residues: CASSQGAVGENTEAFF. CDR3 DNA: TGCGCCAGCAGCCAAGGGGCGGTCGGGGAGAACACTGAAGCTTTCTTT.

The J gene is TRBJ1-1, the V gene TRBV28, with D possibly being TRBD1 (5 bases). Germline-derived CDR1 and CDR2 are MDHEN and SYDVKM. The germline V and J ends were trimmed by 2 bases and 6 bases, with 16 bases remaining between them. The CDR3 spans 15 residues. This CDR3 is CASSLGGRHGAEAFF. The CDR3 DNA is TGTGCCAGCAGTTTAGGGGGACGCCACGGGGCTGAAGCTTTCTTT.

This chain links TRBV9 with TRBJ2-3, with 8 bases fitting TRBD2. Germline CDR1 is SGDLS and CDR2 is YYNGEE. The trim removed 0 bases at V and 3 bases at J, leaving 3 bases unmatched. The CDR3 runs to 15 residues. The CDR3 DNA is TGTGCCAGCAGCGTAGCGGGACTAGGTACAGATACGCAGTATTTT. Residues: CASSVAGLGTDTQYF.

This clone was recorded a few times. CDR3 coding DNA: TGCGCCAGCAGCCCGGGCAGGGAGCTTATGAACACTGAAGCTTTCTTT. Its translation is CASSPGRELMNTEAFF. The V call is TRBV4-3, the J call TRBJ1-1, with D maybe TRBD1 (5 bases). Germline-derived CDR1 and CDR2 are LGHNA and YSLEER. The V and J ends lost 4 bases and 0 bases respectively, with 15 bases between them. The CDR3 sequence is 16 residues long.